The 15 T cell receptor beta chains reported below all come from one sample, sequenced in a study of shared clonotypes between healthy human individuals. Data came from immunoSEQ multiplex PCR; TCRdb stores just in-frame clones and leaves some out. The sample shows about 2.4 million clones, roughly nine tenths of them seen only once. Sequencing was performed on naive CD4+ T cells sorted from blood. The subset was: CD45RA+ positively selected. Receptors originate from a man aged 18 to 29 in good health.

This clone was recorded only once. V and J are TRBV7-2 and TRBJ2-1; 7 bases are shared with TRBD2. Losses at the gene ends were 4 bases for V and 8 bases for J; bases not matched to a gene: 14. This CDR3 has 16 residues. Per germline, CDR1 SGHTA and CDR2 FQGNSA. The CDR3: CASSSRLAPGSDEQFF. DNA for the CDR3: TGTGCCAGCAGCTCCAGACTAGCCCCAGGCTCCGATGAGCAGTTCTTC.

This clone was counted a single time. This chain links TRBV11-2 with TRBJ1-2; TRBD1 is a possible D gene (5 bases). V was clipped by 3 bases and J by 6 bases, with 17 bases between them. The CDR3 loop spans 15 amino acids. Germline V gene data show CDR1 as SGHAT and CDR2 as FQNNGV. CDR3 sequence (DNA): TGTGCCAGCAGCTTCCTTGGGGCCATTGGGCATGGCTACACCTTC. As protein: CASSFLGAIGHGYTF.

V is TRBV28 and J is TRBJ1-4; weak D call: TRBD1 (5 bases). The CDR3 consists of 13 residues. Germline CDR1 MDHEN, CDR2 SYDVKM. V shed 8 bases and J shed 8 bases, with 15 bases lying between them. CDR3 loop: CASSEDINEKLFF. Written as DNA, the CDR3 is TGTGCCAGCTCTGAGGACATTAACGAAAAACTGTTTTTT.

J is TRBJ1-1 and V is TRBV10-3; 8 bases are a match to TRBD1. Germline V gives CDR1 ENHRY, CDR2 SYGVKD. CDR3 size: 14 residues. V was clipped by 6 bases and J by 5 bases; unmatched bases: 8. CDR3 sequence reads: CAIRENDRGTEAFF. The DNA for the CDR3 is TGTGCCATCAGGGAAAATGACAGGGGAACTGAAGCTTTCTTT.

This clone was detected once. The chain employs TRBV7-9 and TRBJ1-2; 9 bases agree with TRBD1. The CDR3 is 14 residues long. Germline values: CDR1 SEHNR, CDR2 FQNEAQ (reference sequence). J was trimmed by 4 bases and V by 5 bases; bases with no gene match: 5. CDR3: CASSGQGRSYGYTF. The CDR3 region has the DNA TGTGCCAGCAGCGGACAGGGGAGAAGCTATGGCTACACCTTC.

This clone has just one count. In DNA form, the CDR3 reads TGCGCCAGCAGCCGAGGGGGGAGGGCGCGGAACGATGGCTACACCTTC. Amino acid sequence: CASSRGGRARNDGYTF. The chain uses TRBV4-1 and TRBJ1-2; D is perhaps TRBD1 (6 bases). The CDR3 totals 16 residues. The ends were cut back, 4 bases at V and 6 bases at J, with 21 bases in the middle. Germline V CDR1 and CDR2: MGHRA, YSYEKL.

The chain joins TRBV5-1 to TRBJ2-2; D unresolved. Trimming pared 0 bases from V and 6 bases from J, leaving 18 bases between. CDR1 is SGHRS and CDR2 is YFSETQ in the germline V gene. The CDR3 has 17 amino acids. CDR3 sequence reads: CASSLAGLQYGAGELFF. The CDR3 region has the DNA TGCGCCAGCAGCTTGGCCGGGCTACAATATGGGGCCGGGGAGCTGTTTTTT.

As for this clone: The identical CDR3 is also encoded by other nucleotide sequences in the sample. This chain connects TRBV6-5 to TRBJ2-7, with D possibly matching TRBD2 (6 bases). The germline CDR1 and CDR2 sequences are MNHEY and SVGAGI. This CDR3 has 14 residues. The germline V and J ends were trimmed by 0 bases and 5 bases, with 11 bases remaining between them. The CDR3 here is CASSYSGGSHEQYF. The CDR3 nucleotides read TGTGCCAGCAGTTACTCGGGGGGATCCCACGAGCAGTACTTC.

This clone was detected only a few times. The chain combines TRBV30 with TRBJ1-1; no reliable D call. This CDR3 has 13 amino acids. V shed 4 bases and J shed 1 base, with 10 bases lying between them. Germline CDR1 reads GTSNPN; CDR2 reads SVGIG (reference sequence). The CDR3: CAWKETANTEAFF. The DNA for the CDR3 is TGTGCCTGGAAGGAGACGGCGAACACTGAAGCTTTCTTT.

About this clone itself: Distinct nucleotide sequences in the sample also encode this CDR3. V usage is TRBV5-1 and J usage is TRBJ1-6; D not resolved. The CDR3 contains 13 residues. Trimming took 3 bases from V and 5 from J, leaving 6 bases between them. Germline V gene lookup returns CDR1 SGHRS and CDR2 YFSETQ. Written as DNA, the CDR3 is TGCGCCAGCAGCTCGGAACATAATTCACCCCTCCACTTT. As protein: CASSSEHNSPLHF.

This chain uses TRBV30 with TRBJ2-1; 13 positions match TRBD2. Per germline, CDR1 GTSNPN and CDR2 SVGIG (reference sequence). The V and J ends lost 2 bases and 8 bases, in that order; junction bases with no gene match: 9. The CDR3 has 16 amino acids. CDR3 residues: CAWSPRTSGRKYEQFF. Written as DNA, the CDR3 is TGTGCCTGGAGTCCACGGACTAGCGGGAGAAAGTATGAGCAGTTCTTC.

In its sample, this clone was seen a few times. The sample carries other DNA sequences with the same CDR3. The genes are TRBV18 and TRBJ2-5, with D unresolved. Trimming took off 1 base at V and 5 bases at J, with 5 bases between the two ends. This CDR3 region has 12 residues. Germline V gives CDR1 KGHSH, CDR2 LQKENI. CDR3: CASSPLGETQYF. For the CDR3, the DNA is TGTGCCAGCTCACCACTGGGGGAGACCCAGTACTTC. Filled out from reference TRBV18 and TRBJ2-5, the complete variable domain reads NAGVMQNPRHLVRRRGQEARLRCSPMKGHSHVYWYRQLPEEGLKFMVYLQKENIIDESGMPKERFSAEFPKEGPSILRIQQVVRGDSAAYFCASSPLGETQYFGPGTRLLVL.

The chain joins TRBV10-1 to TRBJ2-1; 11 nucleotides align to TRBD2. J was trimmed by 3 bases and V by 5 bases; bases with no gene match: 9. Germline CDR1 and CDR2: WNHNN and SYGVQD (reference sequence). This CDR3 region has 17 residues. CDR3: CASSPGTSGPNYNEQFF. In DNA, the CDR3 is TGCGCCAGCAGTCCCGGGACTAGCGGTCCGAACTACAATGAGCAGTTCTTC.

The chain uses TRBV4-1 and TRBJ2-4; no definite D call. Per germline, CDR1 MGHRA and CDR2 YSYEKL. The CDR3 is made up of 14 amino acids. V was shortened by 4 bases and J by 9 bases, with 16 bases between the two germline ends. The chain's CDR3 is CASSLNELMGIQYF. CDR3 sequence (DNA): TGCGCCAGCAGCCTGAACGAGTTAATGGGCATTCAGTACTTC.

The chain recombines TRBV30 with TRBJ2-5; D is possibly TRBD1 or TRBD2 (5 bases each). CDR1 and CDR2 from the germline V gene are GTSNPN and SVGIG (reference sequence). This CDR3 spans 12 amino acids. The V and J ends lost 0 bases and 13 bases respectively, with 15 bases between them. This CDR3 is CAWSVQAGEWYF. For the CDR3, the DNA is TGTGCCTGGAGTGTACAGGCGGGCGAATGGTACTTC. The full variable domain, with the rest looked up from reference TRBV30 and TRBJ2-5, is SQTIHQWPATLVQPVGSPLSLECTVEGTSNPNLYWYRQAAGRGLQLLFYSVGIGQISSEVPQNLSASRPQDRQFILSSKKLLLSDSGFYLCAWSVQAGEWYFGPGTRLLVL.